This T cell receptor beta chain comes out of a study of blood T cell repertoires in COVID-19. Across the whole study: Acute-phase and convalescent COVID-19 samples originated in the United States, Italy and Spain.

In the original processing: Amplified reference gene primers provided the basis for estimating nucleated cell counts. Here immunoSEQ multiplex PCR was the method, and the copy in TCRdb shows in-frame clones only, minus some. V and J calls and clone size are given by that table; D and trimming were obtained from the DNA. Among roughly 280,000 clones, 80% to 85% were seen once, and the ten largest hold 4.2%. Losses at the gene ends were 6 bases for V and 2 bases for J; bases not matched to a gene: 4. This CDR3 contains 15 residues. Germline V gene lookup returns CDR1 SEHNR and CDR2 FQNEAQ (reference sequence).

Sequencing used peripheral blood. The V call is TRBV7-9, the J call TRBJ2-6, with 7 bases matching TRBD1. This TCR was sampled from a man between 60 and 70 years old with acute or convalescent COVID-19. As DNA, the CDR3 is TGTGCCAGCAGGCCCGGGACAGCTGGGGCCAACGTCCTGACTTTC. Translated, it gives CASRPGTAGANVLTF.